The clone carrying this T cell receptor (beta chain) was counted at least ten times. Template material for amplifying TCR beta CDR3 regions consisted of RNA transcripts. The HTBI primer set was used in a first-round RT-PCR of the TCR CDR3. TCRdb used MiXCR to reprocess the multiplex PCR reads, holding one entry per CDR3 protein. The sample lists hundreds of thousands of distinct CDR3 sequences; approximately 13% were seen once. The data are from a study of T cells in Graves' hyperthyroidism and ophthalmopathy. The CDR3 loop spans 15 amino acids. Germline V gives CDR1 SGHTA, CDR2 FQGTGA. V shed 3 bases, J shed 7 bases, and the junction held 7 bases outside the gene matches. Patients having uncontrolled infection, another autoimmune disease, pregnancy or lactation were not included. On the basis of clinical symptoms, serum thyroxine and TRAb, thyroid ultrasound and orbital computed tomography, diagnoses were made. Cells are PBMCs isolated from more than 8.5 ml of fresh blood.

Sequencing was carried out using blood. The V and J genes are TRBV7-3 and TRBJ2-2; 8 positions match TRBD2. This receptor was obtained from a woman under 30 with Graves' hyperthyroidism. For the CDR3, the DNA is TGTGCCAGCAGCTTCGGCCGGGGGGGCGTCGGGGAGCTGTTTTTT. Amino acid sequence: CASSFGRGGVGELFF.